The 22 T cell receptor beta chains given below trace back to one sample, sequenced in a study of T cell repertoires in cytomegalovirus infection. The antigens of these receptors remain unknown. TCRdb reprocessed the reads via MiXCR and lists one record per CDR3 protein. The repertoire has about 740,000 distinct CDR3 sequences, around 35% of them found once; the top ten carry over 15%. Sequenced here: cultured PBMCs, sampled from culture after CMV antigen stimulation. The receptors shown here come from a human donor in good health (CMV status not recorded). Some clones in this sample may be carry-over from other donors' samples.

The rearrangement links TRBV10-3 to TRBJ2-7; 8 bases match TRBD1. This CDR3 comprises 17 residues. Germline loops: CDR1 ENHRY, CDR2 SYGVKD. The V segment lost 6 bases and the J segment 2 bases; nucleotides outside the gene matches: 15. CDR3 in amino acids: CAISGAFSGTGPYEQYF. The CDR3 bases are TGTGCCATCAGCGGGGCCTTTTCCGGGACAGGACCCTACGAGCAGTACTTC.

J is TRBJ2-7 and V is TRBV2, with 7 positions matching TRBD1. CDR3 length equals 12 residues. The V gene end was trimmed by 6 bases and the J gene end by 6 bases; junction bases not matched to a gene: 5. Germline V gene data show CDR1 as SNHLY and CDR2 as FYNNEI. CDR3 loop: CASRNRGSEQYF. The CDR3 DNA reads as TGTGCCAGCAGAAACAGGGGCTCCGAGCAGTACTTC.

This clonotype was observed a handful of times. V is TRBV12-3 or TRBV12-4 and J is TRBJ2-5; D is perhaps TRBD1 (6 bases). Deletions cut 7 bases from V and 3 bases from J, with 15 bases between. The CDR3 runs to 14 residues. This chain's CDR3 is CASTSWTVEETQYF. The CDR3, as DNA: TGTGCCAGCACCTCCTGGACAGTTGAAGAGACCCAGTACTTC.

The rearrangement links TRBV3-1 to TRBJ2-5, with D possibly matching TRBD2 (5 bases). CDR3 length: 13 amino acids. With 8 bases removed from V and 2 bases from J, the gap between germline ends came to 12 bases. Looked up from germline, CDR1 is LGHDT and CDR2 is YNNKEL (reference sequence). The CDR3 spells CASRRKGQETQYF. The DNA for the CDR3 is TGTGCCAGCCGGAGGAAGGGACAAGAGACCCAGTACTTC.

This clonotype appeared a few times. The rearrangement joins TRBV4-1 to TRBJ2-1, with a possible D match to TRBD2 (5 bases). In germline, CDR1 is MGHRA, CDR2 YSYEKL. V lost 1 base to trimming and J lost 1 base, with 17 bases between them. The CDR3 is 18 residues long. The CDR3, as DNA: TGCGCCAGCAGCCAAGGAGTAAAGCGGATCCGTTCCTACAATGAGCAGTTCTTC. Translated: CASSQGVKRIRSYNEQFF.

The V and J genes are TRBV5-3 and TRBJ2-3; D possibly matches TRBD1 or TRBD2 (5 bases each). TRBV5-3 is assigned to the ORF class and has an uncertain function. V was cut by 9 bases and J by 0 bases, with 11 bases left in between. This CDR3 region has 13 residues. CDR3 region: CAIRDRSTDTQYF. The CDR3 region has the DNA TGTGCCATCCGGGACCGGAGCACAGATACGCAGTATTTT.

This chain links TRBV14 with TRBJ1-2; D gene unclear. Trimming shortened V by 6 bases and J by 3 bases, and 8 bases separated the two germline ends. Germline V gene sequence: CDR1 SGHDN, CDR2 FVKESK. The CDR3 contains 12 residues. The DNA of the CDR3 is TGTGCCAGCAGGGTCGGGGACTATGGCTACACCTTC. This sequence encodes CASRVGDYGYTF.

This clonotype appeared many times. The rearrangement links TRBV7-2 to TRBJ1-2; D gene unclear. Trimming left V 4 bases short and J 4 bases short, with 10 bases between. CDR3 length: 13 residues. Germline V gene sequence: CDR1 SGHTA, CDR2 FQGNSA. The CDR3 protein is CASSSRTGYGYTF. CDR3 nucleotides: TGTGCCAGCAGCTCCCGGACTGGCTATGGCTACACCTTC.

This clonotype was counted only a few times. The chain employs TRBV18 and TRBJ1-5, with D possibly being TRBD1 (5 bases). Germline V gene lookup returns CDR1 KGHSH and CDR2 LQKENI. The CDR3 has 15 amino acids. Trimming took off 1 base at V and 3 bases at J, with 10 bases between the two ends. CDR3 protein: CASSPRRDDNQPQHF. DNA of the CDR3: TGTGCCAGCTCACCACGACGGGACGACAATCAGCCCCAGCATTTT. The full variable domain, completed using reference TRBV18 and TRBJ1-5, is NAGVMQNPRHLVRRRGQEARLRCSPMKGHSHVYWYRQLPEEGLKFMVYLQKENIIDESGMPKERFSAEFPKEGPSILRIQQVVRGDSAAYFCASSPRRDDNQPQHFGDGTRLSIL.

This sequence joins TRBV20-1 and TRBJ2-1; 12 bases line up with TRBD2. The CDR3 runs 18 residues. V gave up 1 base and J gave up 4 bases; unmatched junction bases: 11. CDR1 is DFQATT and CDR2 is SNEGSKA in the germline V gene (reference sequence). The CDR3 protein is CSARGASGREGVYNEQFF. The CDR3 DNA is TGCAGTGCTAGAGGTGCTAGCGGGAGGGAAGGGGTATACAATGAGCAGTTCTTC.

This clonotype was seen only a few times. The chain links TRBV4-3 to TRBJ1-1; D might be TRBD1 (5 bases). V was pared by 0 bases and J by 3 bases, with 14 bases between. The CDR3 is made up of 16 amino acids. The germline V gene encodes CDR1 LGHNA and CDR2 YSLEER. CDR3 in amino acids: CASSQDDGGWYTEAFF. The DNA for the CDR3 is TGCGCCAGCAGCCAAGATGACGGGGGATGGTACACTGAAGCTTTCTTT.

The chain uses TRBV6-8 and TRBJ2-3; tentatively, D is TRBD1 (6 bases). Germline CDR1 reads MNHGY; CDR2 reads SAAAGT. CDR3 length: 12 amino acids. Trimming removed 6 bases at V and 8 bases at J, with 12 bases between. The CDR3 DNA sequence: TGTGCCAGCAGCAGAGGGGGTGGTACGCAGTATTTT. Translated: CASSRGGGTQYF.

CDR3 nucleotides: TGTGCCAGCAGTTTCAGAATGAACACTGAAGCTTTCTTT. Translating gives CASSFRMNTEAFF. The rearrangement uses TRBV28 and TRBJ1-1; D uncertain. The CDR3 runs to 13 residues. Per the germline V gene, CDR1 is MDHEN and CDR2 is SYDVKM. V shed 3 bases and J shed 0 bases, with 5 bases lying between them.

The CDR3 DNA follows: TGTGCCAGCAGTGAAGACGGCGGGGGGGCCTACGAGCAGTACTTC. Translated, it gives CASSEDGGGAYEQYF. The rearrangement joins TRBV6-1 to TRBJ2-7, with 9 bases identical to TRBD2. This CDR3 is 15 amino acids long. V lost 1 base to trimming and J lost 2 bases; unmatched junction nucleotides: 3. Germline CDR1 and CDR2: MNHNS and SASEGT.

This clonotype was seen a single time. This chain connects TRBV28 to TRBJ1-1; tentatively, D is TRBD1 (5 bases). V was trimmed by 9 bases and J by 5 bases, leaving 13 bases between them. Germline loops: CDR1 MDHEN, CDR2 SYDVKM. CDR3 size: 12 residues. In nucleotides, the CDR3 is TGTGCCAGTACAAAAGGGGTTACTGAAGCTTTCTTT. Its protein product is CASTKGVTEAFF.

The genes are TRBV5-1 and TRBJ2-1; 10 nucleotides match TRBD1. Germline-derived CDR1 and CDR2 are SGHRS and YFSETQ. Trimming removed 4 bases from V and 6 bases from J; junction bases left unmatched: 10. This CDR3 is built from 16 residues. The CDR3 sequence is CASSPGPWTGGNEQFF. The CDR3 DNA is TGCGCCAGCAGCCCCGGCCCCTGGACAGGGGGCAATGAGCAGTTCTTC.

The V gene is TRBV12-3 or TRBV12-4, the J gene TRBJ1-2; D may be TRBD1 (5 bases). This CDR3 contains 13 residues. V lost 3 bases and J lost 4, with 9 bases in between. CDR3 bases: TGTGCCAGCAGTTTTCGGGGACCCTATGGCTACACCTTC. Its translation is CASSFRGPYGYTF.

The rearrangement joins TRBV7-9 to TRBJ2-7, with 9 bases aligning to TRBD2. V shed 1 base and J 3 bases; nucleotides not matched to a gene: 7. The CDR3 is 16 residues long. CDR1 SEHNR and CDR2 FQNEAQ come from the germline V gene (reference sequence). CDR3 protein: CASSLEGAGGLYEQYF. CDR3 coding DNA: TGTGCCAGCAGCTTAGAGGGGGCGGGGGGGCTCTACGAGCAGTACTTC.

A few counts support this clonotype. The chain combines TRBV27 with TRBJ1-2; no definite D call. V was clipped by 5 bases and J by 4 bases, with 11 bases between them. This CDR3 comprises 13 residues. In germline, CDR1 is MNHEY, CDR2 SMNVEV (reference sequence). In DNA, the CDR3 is TGTGCCAGCAGTGACACCGGGCGCTATGGCTACACCTTC. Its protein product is CASSDTGRYGYTF.

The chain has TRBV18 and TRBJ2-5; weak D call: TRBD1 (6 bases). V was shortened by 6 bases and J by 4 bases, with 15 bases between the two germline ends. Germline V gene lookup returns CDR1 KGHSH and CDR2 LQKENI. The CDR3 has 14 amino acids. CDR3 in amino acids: CASSAEDSRETQYF. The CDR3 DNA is TGTGCCAGCTCTGCCGAGGACAGCCGAGAGACCCAGTACTTC.

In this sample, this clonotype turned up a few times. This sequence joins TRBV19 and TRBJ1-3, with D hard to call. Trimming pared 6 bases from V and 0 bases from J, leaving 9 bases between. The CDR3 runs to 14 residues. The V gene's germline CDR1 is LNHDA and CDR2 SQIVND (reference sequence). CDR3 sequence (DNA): TGTGCCAGTAGGGAGACGGGCTCTGGAAACACCATATATTTT. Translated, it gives CASRETGSGNTIYF.

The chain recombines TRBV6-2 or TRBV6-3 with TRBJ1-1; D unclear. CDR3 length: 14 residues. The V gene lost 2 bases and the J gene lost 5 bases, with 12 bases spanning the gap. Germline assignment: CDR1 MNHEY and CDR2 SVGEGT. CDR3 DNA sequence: TGTGCCAGCAGTTACACCCCTCAACGGACTGAAGCTTTCTTT. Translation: CASSYTPQRTEAFF.